What follows are 30 T cell receptor beta chains derived from one specimen sequenced in a study of blood T cell repertoires in COVID-19. Only in-frame clones appear in the TCRdb table, and some are missing; sequencing was by immunoSEQ multiplex PCR. This table holds about 220,000 clones, around four fifths found once. Sequenced sample: PBMCs or T cells enriched from blood (not recorded which). These receptors all stem from a woman in her forties or fifties who had been exposed to COVID-19.

The genes are TRBV24-1 and TRBJ2-3; tentative D call: TRBD2 (6 bases). CDR1 KGHDR and CDR2 SFDVKD come from the germline V gene. V shed 1 base and J shed 3 bases, with 10 bases lying between them. CDR3 length: 15 amino acids. CDR3 residues: CATSDLNGGTDTQYF. DNA for the CDR3: TGTGCCACCAGTGATTTAAACGGGGGAACAGATACGCAGTATTTT.

The V and J genes are TRBV19 and TRBJ1-1; 7 nucleotides align to TRBD1. Germline-derived CDR1 and CDR2 are LNHDA and SQIVND (reference sequence). The CDR3 covers 13 residues. Losses at the gene ends were 7 bases for V and 5 bases for J; bases not matched to a gene: 7. In nucleotides, the CDR3 is TGTGCCAGTACAGGGGGAAGGGGGACTGAAGCTTTCTTT. This gives the protein CASTGGRGTEAFF.

The sample holds a few counts of this clone. This chain links TRBV4-3 with TRBJ2-2; 9 bases map to TRBD1. Trimming removed 5 bases from V and 5 bases from J; junction bases left unmatched: 9. The CDR3 spans 16 residues. CDR1 and CDR2 (germline): LGHNA, YSLEER. The CDR3: CASSGRTGVTTGELFF. The CDR3 DNA is TGCGCCAGCAGCGGGCGGACAGGGGTGACGACCGGGGAGCTGTTTTTT.

This clone appeared a single time. The CDR3 reads CASRTRQLSNQPQHF. CDR3 nucleotide sequence: TGTGCCAGCAGAACCCGACAGCTTAGCAATCAGCCCCAGCATTTT. The chain uses TRBV6-6 and TRBJ1-5, with D possibly matching TRBD1 (5 bases). This CDR3 spans 15 amino acids. The germline V gene has CDR1 MNHNY and CDR2 SVGAGI (reference sequence). The ends were cut back, 6 bases at V and 0 bases at J, with 12 bases in the middle.

This clone was counted only a few times. The chain is built from TRBV5-1 and TRBJ1-2, with a weak D call TRBD1 (6 bases). This CDR3 is 17 amino acids long. Per germline, CDR1 SGHRS and CDR2 YFSETQ. The V and J ends lost 7 bases and 0 bases respectively, with 22 bases between them. The CDR3 DNA sequence: TGCGCCAGCCAATTGGGGGCACCAGCAAACCCTAACTATGGCTACACCTTC. Translated, it gives CASQLGAPANPNYGYTF.

This clone was observed a single time. This chain links TRBV5-1 with TRBJ2-2, with TRBD2 matching 7 bases. The junction had 1 base not matched to a gene; V was cut back by 1 base and J by 1 base. The germline gives CDR1 SGHRS, CDR2 YFSETQ. The CDR3 length is 15 residues. The CDR3 reads CASSLIAGNTGELFF. CDR3 coding DNA: TGCGCCAGCAGCTTGATAGCGGGGAACACCGGGGAGCTGTTTTTT.

In regard to this clone: The sample holds other DNA sequences that translate to the same CDR3. V gene TRBV28 combines with J gene TRBJ1-1; no firm D call. This CDR3 is 13 amino acids long. Trimming cost V 4 bases and J 1 base, with 7 bases left between them. Germline V gene lookup returns CDR1 MDHEN and CDR2 SYDVKM. Here the CDR3 DNA reads TGTGCCAGCAGTTCAGTGTGGAACACTGAAGCTTTCTTT. Protein sequence: CASSSVWNTEAFF.

This clone was seen a handful of times. The gene calls are TRBV20-1 and TRBJ1-6, with D possibly being TRBD1 (6 bases). Between the trimmed V and J ends, which lost 3 bases and 7 bases, there was a span of 10 bases. The V gene's germline CDR1 is DFQATT and CDR2 SNEGSKA (reference sequence). The CDR3 is made up of 13 amino acids. CDR3 sequence reads: CSASAGENSPLHF. Here the CDR3 DNA reads TGCAGTGCTAGTGCAGGGGAGAATTCACCCCTCCACTTT.

The rearrangement joins TRBV28 to TRBJ1-5; 10 bases align to TRBD1. Germline V gives CDR1 MDHEN, CDR2 SYDVKM. V lost 3 bases, J lost 5 bases, and 10 bases stayed unmatched. The CDR3 totals 17 residues. As DNA, the CDR3 is TGTGCCAGCAGTTTGTTCCGGGGACAGGGGTTTCATCAGCCCCAGCATTTT. Its protein product is CASSLFRGQGFHQPQHF.

This clone has only a few counts. As DNA, the CDR3 is TGTGCCAGCAGCTCCCCGCCCTCGGGACTCTTCGGTGGGGATACGCAGTATTTT. This gives the protein CASSSPPSGLFGGDTQYF. The chain recombines TRBV5-4 with TRBJ2-3; a weak D match, TRBD2 (6 bases). V was trimmed by 3 bases and J by 6 bases, leaving 26 bases between them. The CDR3 totals 18 residues. The germline V gene has CDR1 SGHNT and CDR2 YYREEE (reference sequence).

The rearrangement links TRBV12-3 or TRBV12-4 to TRBJ1-5; D gene unclear. V was pared by 5 bases and J by 4 bases, with 6 bases between. The CDR3 extends over 12 amino acids. CDR3 in DNA: TGTGCCAGCAGTACCGGGAATCAGCCCCAGCATTTT. Its protein product is CASSTGNQPQHF.

Only one count was recorded for this clone. The chain couples TRBV19 to TRBJ2-5; TRBD2 matches 15 bases. The ends lost 0 bases at V and 5 bases at J; junction bases unmatched: 10. The CDR3 length is 19 residues. Germline V lookup: CDR1 LNHDA, CDR2 SQIVND (reference sequence). The CDR3 DNA follows: TGTGCCAGTAGTATAGAAGGACCGGGACTAGCGGGGGGTCGGGAGACCCAGTACTTC. As protein: CASSIEGPGLAGGRETQYF.

The chain employs TRBV18 and TRBJ1-1; 8 bases align to TRBD1. The junction had 5 bases not matched to a gene; V was cut back by 3 bases and J by 5 bases. The CDR3 extends over 14 amino acids. Germline V lookup: CDR1 KGHSH, CDR2 LQKENI. CDR3 DNA: TGTGCCAGCTCACCTAAGACAGGGGTTACTGAAGCTTTCTTT. This translates into CASSPKTGVTEAFF. The full variable domain, its missing parts supplied by reference TRBV18 and TRBJ1-1, is NAGVMQNPRHLVRRRGQEARLRCSPMKGHSHVYWYRQLPEEGLKFMVYLQKENIIDESGMPKERFSAEFPKEGPSILRIQQVVRGDSAAYFCASSPKTGVTEAFFGQGTRLTVV.

Comments on this clone: The same CDR3 can be traced to other DNA sequences in this sample. The CDR3 sequence: CASSYGQGSTEAFF. The CDR3 bases are TGTGCCAGCAGTTACGGACAGGGGAGCACTGAAGCTTTCTTT. The V call is TRBV6-6, the J call TRBJ1-1, with 9 bases identical to TRBD1. The CDR3 covers 14 residues. V gave up 2 bases and J gave up 4 bases; unmatched junction bases: 2. Germline V gene data show CDR1 as MNHNY and CDR2 as SVGAGI (reference sequence).

The V gene is TRBV2, the J gene TRBJ2-2, with 10 bases identical to TRBD2. Germline CDR1 and CDR2: SNHLY and FYNNEI. V was pared by 5 bases and J by 6 bases, with 9 bases of the junction left unmatched. The CDR3 has 16 amino acids. CDR3 nucleotide sequence: TGTGCCAGCAGTAGAACTAGCGGGACCCCCTCCGGGGAGCTGTTTTTT. It encodes CASSRTSGTPSGELFF.

The chain is built from TRBV5-6 and TRBJ2-1; tentative D call: TRBD1 (5 bases). The CDR3 is 15 amino acids. Per germline, CDR1 SGHDT and CDR2 YYEEEE. Trimming pared 0 bases from V and 6 bases from J, leaving 13 bases between. The CDR3 DNA follows: TGTGCCAGCAGCTTGGCCGGAAGGGGCGGCAATGAGCAGTTCTTC. It specifies CASSLAGRGGNEQFF.

The table lists this clone with a count of one. The genes are TRBV6-6 and TRBJ1-4; D is perhaps TRBD1 (6 bases). CDR3 length: 14 residues. Deletions cut 6 bases from V and 8 bases from J, with 16 bases between. The V gene's germline CDR1 is MNHNY and CDR2 SVGAGI (reference sequence). CDR3: CASRGGALGEKLFF. The CDR3 DNA is TGTGCCAGCAGGGGGGGGGCCCTAGGGGAAAAACTGTTTTTT.

This clone appeared a single time. The chain has TRBV6-1 and TRBJ1-1; D not resolved. CDR1 and CDR2 from the germline V gene are MNHNS and SASEGT. The CDR3 is 14 residues long. V lost 2 bases, J lost 1 base, and 8 bases lay in between. The DNA for the CDR3 is TGTGCCAGCAGTGAAACTCGGGGGAACACTGAAGCTTTCTTT. It specifies CASSETRGNTEAFF.

In DNA, the CDR3 is TGTGCCAGCAGTTTGGCCGTAACAGGGACTCAGCCCCAGCATTTT. Translating it yields CASSLAVTGTQPQHF. This chain uses TRBV28 with TRBJ1-5; tentatively, D is TRBD1 (6 bases). The CDR3 loop spans 15 amino acids. Trimming pared 3 bases from V and 6 bases from J, leaving 15 bases between. Germline lookup yields CDR1 MDHEN and CDR2 SYDVKM.

This clone has only a few counts. In DNA form, the CDR3 reads TGTGCCAGTAGACGGGAGACAAGTCGAGAGGGCTACACCTTC. This encodes CASRRETSREGYTF. This chain connects TRBV19 to TRBJ1-2; D not certain. The germline V and J ends were trimmed by 6 bases and 8 bases, with 19 bases remaining between them. The CDR3 totals 14 residues. CDR1 LNHDA and CDR2 SQIVND come from the germline V gene (reference sequence).

This clone was found once. The chain uses TRBV2 and TRBJ1-5, with D maybe TRBD1 (6 bases). Per germline, CDR1 SNHLY and CDR2 FYNNEI. Trimming removed 6 bases from V and 0 bases from J, with 6 bases in between. The CDR3 extends over 13 amino acids. CDR3 DNA sequence: TGTGCCAGCAGGGACAGTAGCAATCAGCCCCAGCATTTT. Its protein is CASRDSSNQPQHF.

As for this clone: A read error may account for a junction end that differs from germline. V is TRBV5-1 and J is TRBJ1-6, with a tentative D call TRBD1 (5 bases). The CDR3 is 15 amino acids. Per germline, CDR1 SGHRS and CDR2 YFSETQ. Here the CDR3 DNA reads TGCGCCAGCAGACCCCGGGACTCCCATAATTCACCCCTCCACTTT. Its translation is CASRPRDSHNSPLHF. Full variable domain (rest looked up from reference TRBV5-1 and TRBJ1-6): KAGVTQTPRYLIKTRGQQVTLSCSPISGHRSVSWYQQTPGQGLQFLFEYFSETQRNKGNFPGRFSGRQFSNSRSEMNVSTLELGDSALYLCASRPRDSHNSPLHFGNGTRLTVT.

The chain has TRBV10-1 and TRBJ2-5; the match to TRBD2 covers 10 bases. Trimming took 6 bases from V and 3 from J; bases not matched to a gene: 1. Germline CDR1 and CDR2: WNHNN and SYGVQD (reference sequence). There are 13 residues in the CDR3. The CDR3 is CASSGLAEETQYF. CDR3 nucleotides: TGCGCCAGCAGCGGACTAGCGGAAGAGACCCAGTACTTC.

This chain joins TRBV10-1 and TRBJ2-3, with 14 bases that match TRBD2. Germline loops: CDR1 WNHNN, CDR2 SYGVQD (reference sequence). The CDR3 consists of 16 residues. V lost 2 bases to trimming and J lost 7 bases; unmatched junction nucleotides: 5. In nucleotides, the CDR3 is TGCGCCAGCAGTGAGGCGACTAGCGGGGGGGCGAATACGCAGTATTTT. Translated, it gives CASSEATSGGANTQYF.

This clone appeared a single time. The chain has TRBV12-5 and TRBJ1-1; D might be TRBD1 (5 bases). Per the germline V gene, CDR1 is LGHNT and CDR2 is FRNRAP. The CDR3 spans 13 residues. V lost 2 bases to trimming and J lost 7 bases, with 11 bases between them. The CDR3 region has the DNA TGTGCTAGTGGTTTGAGCGGGACCGATGAAGCTTTCTTT. This codes for CASGLSGTDEAFF.

CDR3 DNA sequence: TGTGTTAATTCAGGGAACACTGAAGCTTTCTTT. Its translation is CVNSGNTEAFF. The rearrangement joins TRBV27 to TRBJ1-1, with D unresolved. Germline V CDR1 and CDR2: MNHEY, SMNVEV (reference sequence). The CDR3 has 11 amino acids.

A single count supports this clone. The rearrangement joins TRBV28 to TRBJ2-7, with D perhaps TRBD2 (5 bases). The CDR3 is 13 residues long. Trimming took off 4 bases at V and 2 bases at J, with 9 bases between the two ends. Germline V gene data show CDR1 as MDHEN and CDR2 as SYDVKM. The CDR3 DNA sequence: TGTGCCAGCAGTTGGGAGAATCCCTACGAGCAGTACTTC. Protein: CASSWENPYEQYF.

The rearrangement uses TRBV7-2 and TRBJ1-3, with a weak D call TRBD1 (6 bases). CDR3 length: 14 amino acids. Germline V CDR1 and CDR2: SGHTA, FQGNSA. Trimming stripped 4 bases from V and 4 bases from J, with 11 bases between. Here the CDR3 reads CASSSPGQGNTIYF. The CDR3 bases are TGTGCCAGCAGCTCACCTGGACAGGGAAACACCATATATTTT.

The rearrangement uses TRBV2 and TRBJ2-7, with 7 bases matching TRBD2. Looked up from germline, CDR1 is SNHLY and CDR2 is FYNNEI. This CDR3 spans 12 amino acids. J was trimmed by 7 bases and V by 8 bases; bases with no gene match: 8. This chain's CDR3 is CASRGENWEQYF. The DNA of the CDR3 is TGTGCCAGCCGGGGGGAGAACTGGGAGCAGTACTTC.

CDR3 loop: CASSRSPSEAFF. In DNA, the CDR3 is TGTGCCAGCAGTCGGAGCCCCAGTGAAGCTTTCTTT. The chain employs TRBV6-5 and TRBJ1-1; D unresolved. V was clipped by 5 bases and J by 7 bases, with 11 bases between them. This CDR3 has 12 amino acids. Germline values: CDR1 MNHEY, CDR2 SVGAGI.